Each of the 5 T cell receptor beta chains below was sequenced from the same sample in a study of cytomegalovirus exposure and HLA in healthy donors. PCR amplification relied on 60 Vbeta primers (plus 13 Jbeta primers). Assay: immunoSEQ multiplex PCR; the TCRdb copy retains only in-frame clones and omits some. In the table there are around 150,000 clones, roughly 80% of which are singletons. The source material was PBMCs. The receptor set was obtained from a woman in her fifties or sixties in good health and CMV-seronegative.

The chain joins TRBV10-2 to TRBJ2-6, with D maybe TRBD2 (6 bases). The CDR3 sequence is 15 residues long. Germline CDR1 WSHSY, CDR2 SAAADI. The V gene lost 3 bases and the J gene lost 2 bases, with 8 bases spanning the gap. The CDR3 DNA reads TGCGCCAGCAGTGATACGGGGGCTGGGGCCAACGTCCTGACTTTC. Protein: CASSDTGAGANVLTF.

The V call is TRBV5-1, the J call TRBJ1-3; D remains ambiguous. Deletions cut 4 bases from V and 8 bases from J, with 10 bases between. This CDR3 region has 12 residues. Germline V gene data show CDR1 as SGHRS and CDR2 as YFSETQ. CDR3 in amino acids: CASSRDRDTIYF. DNA for the CDR3: TGCGCCAGCAGCCGTGATCGGGACACCATATATTTT.

This sequence joins TRBV5-8 and TRBJ2-5, with 16 bases that match TRBD2. Trimming at V came to 4 bases and at J to 3 bases, leaving 3 bases not matched to a gene. The length of the CDR3 is 16 residues. From germline, CDR1 is SGHTS and CDR2 YDEGEE. The CDR3 nucleotides read TGTGCCAGCAGCCCAGGGACTAGCGGGAGGGAAGAGACCCAGTACTTC. It encodes CASSPGTSGREETQYF.

The V gene is TRBV27, the J gene TRBJ1-2; the D is unclear. From germline, CDR1 is MNHEY and CDR2 SMNVEV (reference sequence). CDR3 size: 14 residues. V shed 3 bases and J shed 4 bases, with 12 bases lying between them. CDR3 coding DNA: TGTGCCAGCAGTTTTAGTACAGAGAGCTATGGCTACACCTTC. Protein: CASSFSTESYGYTF.

V is TRBV27 and J is TRBJ1-2; 10 bases fit TRBD1. CDR3 size: 15 residues. Looked up from germline, CDR1 is MNHEY and CDR2 is SMNVEV (reference sequence). V lost 5 bases and J lost 8; bases outside the gene matches: 11. CDR3 protein: CASSPSGTGARGYTF. The CDR3 coding sequence is TGTGCCAGCAGTCCTTCTGGGACAGGGGCGCGGGGCTACACCTTC.